Presented here are 11 T cell receptor beta chains from one specimen sequenced in a study of beta chain features in type 1 diabetes (dated by TCRdb to the late 2010s). The receptor library was made with the immunoSEQ multiplex PCR assay. The entire isolated RNA was reverse transcribed using the High Capacity cDNA Reverse Transcription Kit, and thus expressed TCRB transcripts were sequenced. TCRdb's version of the immuneACCESS table is confined to in-frame rearrangements and falls short of the full clone set. An unresolved V gene accounts for under half of the shortfall where checked; the remainder is of unknown origin. Within this sample are some 900,000 clones, with roughly 15% of them counted one time only. The top ten clonotypes cover 0.02% to 0.03% of the sample. Sequenced sample: naive CD4+ T cells from blood. The cell subset or site label corresponds to: true naive CD4+ T cells. These receptors all stem from a woman younger than 30 in good health.

The rearrangement joins TRBV5-4 to TRBJ2-7; TRBD1 matches at 8 bases. Trimming removed 3 bases from V and 2 bases from J; junction bases left unmatched: 7. This CDR3 region has 15 residues. Germline V CDR1 and CDR2: SGHNT, YYREEE (reference sequence). The CDR3 sequence is CASSWTGSRTYEQYF. In DNA form, the CDR3 reads TGTGCCAGCAGCTGGACAGGGAGTAGGACCTACGAGCAGTACTTC. The variable domain in full, completed from reference TRBV5-4 and TRBJ2-7, reads ETGVTQSPTHLIKTRGQQVTLRCSSQSGHNTVSWYQQALGQGPQFIFQYYREEENGRGNFPPRFSGLQFPNYSSELNVNALELDDSALYLCASSWTGSRTYEQYFGPGTRLTVT.

This clone came up a few times. CDR3 amino acids: CASSLGGGEQFF. The CDR3 DNA reads as TGTGCCAGCAGCTTAGGCGGGGGTGAGCAGTTCTTC. The rearrangement joins TRBV13 to TRBJ2-1; tentative D call: TRBD2 (6 bases). Trimming removed 0 bases at V and 9 bases at J, with 6 bases between. CDR1 is PRHDT, CDR2 FYEKMQ, per germline (reference sequence). This CDR3 is built from 12 residues.

Comment on this clone: Other nucleotide sequences in the sample specify the same CDR3. The J gene is TRBJ2-5, the V gene TRBV18, with a weak D call TRBD1 (6 bases). V was shortened by 2 bases and J by 0 bases, with 7 bases between the two germline ends. The CDR3 is 14 amino acids. Per the germline V gene, CDR1 is KGHSH and CDR2 is LQKENI. The CDR3 coding sequence is TGTGCCAGCTCACCAACAGGGAACCAAGAGACCCAGTACTTC. It translates to CASSPTGNQETQYF.

The chain carries TRBV19 and TRBJ2-7; possibly TRBD2 for D (6 bases). The CDR3 covers 14 residues. The germline CDR1 and CDR2 sequences are LNHDA and SQIVND (reference sequence). Trimming cost V 5 bases and J 6 bases, with 17 bases left between them. The CDR3 region has the DNA TGTGCCAGTAGTGTCTTACTAGCTTCAGGCGAGCAGTACTTC. Translated, it gives CASSVLLASGEQYF.

This clone was seen a handful of times. The chain has TRBV28 and TRBJ1-3; 8 nucleotides line up with TRBD1. CDR1 and CDR2 (germline): MDHEN, SYDVKM. Trimming removed 5 bases from V and 8 bases from J; junction bases left unmatched: 8. This CDR3 is built from 14 residues. DNA of the CDR3: TGTGCCAGCAGTACCCAGACAGGGGAAGACACCATATATTTT. Translated: CASSTQTGEDTIYF.

Worth noting for this clone: The identical CDR3 is also encoded by other nucleotide sequences in the sample. This chain uses TRBV18 with TRBJ2-7; no clear D gene. This CDR3 region has 11 residues. Looked up from germline, CDR1 is KGHSH and CDR2 is LQKENI. Trimming shortened V by 1 base and J by 4 bases, and 2 bases separated the two germline ends. CDR3 amino acids: CASSPRYEQYF. The CDR3 nucleotides are TGTGCCAGCTCACCACGGTACGAGCAGTACTTC.

This clone came up a few times. The V and J genes are TRBV19 and TRBJ1-5, with D perhaps matching TRBD1 (5 bases). This CDR3 is 16 amino acids long. The V gene's germline CDR1 is LNHDA and CDR2 SQIVND (reference sequence). V was clipped by 5 bases and J by 0 bases, with 14 bases between them. The CDR3 here is CASSAFWGPSNQPQHF. The CDR3 coding sequence is TGTGCCAGTAGTGCTTTCTGGGGCCCTAGCAATCAGCCCCAGCATTTT.

This clone was counted between two and nine times. The CDR3 ends on some other residue instead of the conserved phenylalanine or tryptophan, so this is likely a read error. Because the CDR3's place on the DNA is in doubt, the DNA is left out and the CDR3 is given as listed by TCRdb. V gene TRBV28 combines with J gene TRBJ2-7; the D call in the table, TRBD1, was not verified against the DNA. Per the germline V gene, CDR1 is MDHEN and CDR2 is SYDVKM. The CDR3 is 12 amino acids in total, end residues counted. CDR3 region: CASSLAQGAPLY.

This clone was seen only a few times. The genes are TRBV2 and TRBJ2-3; 9 nucleotides agree with TRBD1. CDR3 size: 13 residues. Trimming at V came to 8 bases and at J to 2 bases, leaving 2 bases not matched to a gene. Germline V gene sequence: CDR1 SNHLY, CDR2 FYNNEI. CDR3 sequence: CASGTGITDTQYF. The CDR3, as DNA: TGTGCCAGCGGGACAGGGATCACAGATACGCAGTATTTT.

This clone appeared a few times. V is TRBV11-2 and J is TRBJ2-1, with D hard to call. CDR1 and CDR2 from the germline V gene are SGHAT and FQNNGV. V was pared by 0 bases and J by 8 bases, with 20 bases between. CDR3 length: 17 amino acids. CDR3 coding DNA: TGTGCCAGCAGCTTAGAATTTTCGGCCTCCAAATGGCATGAGCAGTTCTTC. Protein: CASSLEFSASKWHEQFF.

The gene calls are TRBV7-8 and TRBJ1-2, with D possibly matching TRBD1 (6 bases). The CDR3 extends over 13 amino acids. The germline V and J ends were trimmed by 5 bases and 4 bases, with 11 bases remaining between them. CDR1 and CDR2 from the germline V gene are SGHVS and FQNEAQ. The CDR3 coding sequence is TGTGCCAGCAGCCCACAGGGTCCCTATGGCTACACCTTC. Translated: CASSPQGPYGYTF.